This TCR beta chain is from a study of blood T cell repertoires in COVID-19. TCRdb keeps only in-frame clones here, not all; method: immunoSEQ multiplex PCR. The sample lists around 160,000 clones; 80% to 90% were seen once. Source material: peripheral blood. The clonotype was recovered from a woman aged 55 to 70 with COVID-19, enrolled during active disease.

The DNA for the CDR3 is TGTGCCAGCAGTTCCTTCGGGACAGACTATGGCTACACCTTC. Translating it yields CASSSFGTDYGYTF. The chain employs TRBV6-5 and TRBJ1-2; 7 bases agree with TRBD1. This CDR3 is 14 amino acids long. V shed 4 bases, J shed 3 bases, and the junction held 5 bases outside the gene matches. Germline V gives CDR1 MNHEY, CDR2 SVGAGI.